These 10 T cell receptor beta chains share one sample of origin, sequenced in a study of blood T cell repertoires in COVID-19. Data came from immunoSEQ multiplex PCR; TCRdb stores just in-frame clones and leaves some out. The sample contains about 210,000 clones, 80% of which appear only once. Sequenced: peripheral blood. These receptors all stem from a woman between 65 and 79 years old with acute or convalescent COVID-19.

The chain employs TRBV11-2 and TRBJ2-1, with 10 bases identical to TRBD1. The CDR3 has 16 residues. Per the germline V gene, CDR1 is SGHAT and CDR2 is FQNNGV. The trim removed 5 bases at V and 3 bases at J, leaving 7 bases unmatched. The CDR3 DNA is TGTGCCAGCAGCCGGACAGGGGGGGGATACTACAATGAGCAGTTCTTC. The encoded protein is CASSRTGGGYYNEQFF.

This clone was counted many times. The V call is TRBV7-9, the J call TRBJ2-7; TRBD1 might be the D (7 bases). The CDR3 covers 14 residues. Trimming took 3 bases from V and 3 from J, leaving 12 bases between them. Germline V gene lookup returns CDR1 SEHNR and CDR2 FQNEAQ (reference sequence). For the CDR3, the DNA is TGTGCCAGCAGCTTGGGGGGACAGAACTACGAGCAGTACTTC. This gives the protein CASSLGGQNYEQYF.

In nucleotides, the CDR3 is TGCGCCAGCAGCTTGCCGGACTCCAATGGGGGGGAGACCCAGTACTTC. Amino acids: CASSLPDSNGGETQYF. This chain joins TRBV5-1 and TRBJ2-5; tentative D call: TRBD2 (6 bases). This CDR3 comprises 16 residues. Trimming took 1 base from V and 5 from J, leaving 18 bases between them. Germline V gene sequence: CDR1 SGHRS, CDR2 YFSETQ.

The chain uses TRBV5-1 and TRBJ2-5; 8 bases match TRBD1. The CDR3 has 12 amino acids. The V segment lost 6 bases and the J segment 5 bases; nucleotides outside the gene matches: 3. CDR1 SGHRS and CDR2 YFSETQ come from the germline V gene. The CDR3 DNA reads as TGCGCCAGCACAACAGGGGGGGAGACCCAGTACTTC. It codes for CASTTGGETQYF.

The chain couples TRBV19 to TRBJ1-1; D is unresolved. Looked up from germline, CDR1 is LNHDA and CDR2 is SQIVND (reference sequence). The CDR3 spans 14 residues. Trimming removed 9 bases at V and 6 bases at J, with 20 bases between. CDR3 in DNA: TGTGCCAGCCAGAGCGGAGTTTTCAGCGCTGAAGCTTTCTTT. This encodes CASQSGVFSAEAFF.

The chain joins TRBV3-1 (or the pseudogene TRBV3-2) to TRBJ2-3; D is perhaps TRBD2 (6 bases). This CDR3 comprises 16 residues. The germline CDR1 and CDR2 sequences are LGHDT and YNNKEL (reference sequence). V was pared by 0 bases and J by 2 bases, with 12 bases between. CDR3 coding DNA: TGTGCCAGCAGCCAAGATGGAGGGACGGCCACAGATACGCAGTATTTT. This translates into CASSQDGGTATDTQYF.

V gene TRBV4-1 combines with J gene TRBJ2-3, with D tentatively TRBD1 (5 bases). This CDR3 has 14 residues. Trimming took 3 bases from V and 3 from J, leaving 10 bases between them. Germline V gene lookup returns CDR1 MGHRA and CDR2 YSYEKL. The CDR3 DNA follows: TGCGCCAGCAGCCAGGGAAGGGGTACAGATACGCAGTATTTT. The encoded protein is CASSQGRGTDTQYF.

The genes are TRBV5-6 and TRBJ2-3; TRBD2 aligns across 9 bases. With 5 bases clipped from V and 2 bases from J, the junction kept 3 bases outside the gene matches. This CDR3 spans 14 amino acids. Germline CDR1 and CDR2: SGHDT and YYEEEE. The CDR3 nucleotides read TGTGCCAGCAGGCGGGGGGGCTTCACAGATACGCAGTATTTT. Amino acids: CASRRGGFTDTQYF.

The chain joins TRBV5-4 to TRBJ1-3, with D hard to call. The CDR3 is 16 amino acids. Germline loops: CDR1 SGHNT, CDR2 YYREEE (reference sequence). V gave up 0 bases and J gave up 0 bases, with 10 bases separating them. The CDR3 region has the DNA TGTGCCAGCAGCTTGGCCGGTTCCCCCTCTGGAAACACCATATATTTT. It encodes CASSLAGSPSGNTIYF.

DNA for the CDR3: TGCGCCAGCAGCTTGCCGGGGATTGGGGGCTACACCTTC. Protein product: CASSLPGIGGYTF. The chain links TRBV5-1 to TRBJ1-2; D uncertain. The CDR3 is 13 residues long. Trimming left V 1 base short and J 8 bases short, with 12 bases between. Germline assignment: CDR1 SGHRS and CDR2 YFSETQ.